Included here is one TCR beta chain sequence, with context. Its antigen is unidentified. The study excluded patients with uncontrolled infection, other autoimmune disease, pregnancy or lactation. Diagnoses were established using clinical symptoms, serum thyroxine and TRAb, thyroid ultrasound and orbital computed tomography. Researchers took RNA transcripts and amplified the TCR beta CDR3 regions from them. The primer set for the first-round RT-PCR of the TCR CDR3 was HTBI. TCRdb reprocessed the multiplex PCR reads with MiXCR, giving one entry per CDR3 protein. Here the sample spans around 540,000 distinct CDR3 sequences, under 60% being singletons. The CDR3 has 17 residues. Per the germline V gene, CDR1 is SGHDN and CDR2 is FVKESK. V gave up 4 bases and J gave up 7 bases; unmatched junction bases: 15. This entry belongs to a study of T cells in Graves' hyperthyroidism and ophthalmopathy. Overall study findings and caveats: In the blood, most expanded thyroid clonotypes above 0.001 appeared as well.

This TCR came from a woman in her late teens or twenties with Graves' hyperthyroidism. The specimen was peripheral blood or thyroid tissue (not recorded which). The chain is built from TRBV14 and TRBJ1-5; 8 bases are a match to TRBD1. CDR3: CASSLLGAQGAMQPQHF. In DNA form, the CDR3 reads TGTGCCAGCAGCCTCCTGGGGGCCCAGGGGGCGATGCAGCCCCAGCATTTT. Filled out from reference TRBV14 and TRBJ1-5, the complete variable domain reads EAGVTQFPSHSVIEKGQTVTLRCDPISGHDNLYWYRRVMGKEIKFLLHFVKESKQDESGMPNNRFLAERTGGTYSTLKVQPAELEDSGVYFCASSLLGAQGAMQPQHFGDGTRLSIL.